The clone carrying this T cell receptor beta chain was seen at least ten times. Its specificity is not known. The data were taken from a study of T cells in Graves' hyperthyroidism and ophthalmopathy. Study-wide results and limits: For ophthalmopathy, model prediction preceded onset by a median about 6 months. Expanded thyroid clonotypes (above 0.001) were mostly also found in blood.

The investigators amplified TCR beta CDR3 regions from RNA transcripts. The HTBI set primed first-round TCR CDR3 RT-PCR. MiXCR was run by TCRdb on the multiplex PCR reads, yielding one entry per CDR3 protein. The sample contains a few hundred thousand distinct CDR3 sequences, 25% of which appear only once. Patients counted as stable if ophthalmopathy did not develop within 18 months. On the basis of clinical symptoms, serum thyroxine and TRAb, thyroid ultrasound and orbital computed tomography, diagnoses were made. The sample taken for sequencing was blood. This TCR was sampled from a man in his fifties with Graves' hyperthyroidism.

The CDR3 protein is CASSLRVSEAFF. For the CDR3, the DNA is TGTGCCAGCAGCCTCAGGGTTTCTGAAGCTTTCTTT. J is TRBJ1-1 and V is TRBV12-3 or TRBV12-4, with a tentative D call TRBD1 (5 bases). V lost 6 bases to trimming and J lost 6 bases, with 11 bases between them. CDR3 length equals 12 residues.